A selection of T cell receptor beta chains follows, all from one sample in a study of OX40 agonist ivuxolimab in advanced cancers. Sequenced by immunoSEQ multiplex PCR; TCRdb stores in-frame clones only, minus some. The repertoire holds roughly 59,000 clones, with about 91% as singletons. The source material was CD4+ or CD8+ T cells sorted from blood, sampled in a trial of the OX40 agonist ivuxolimab. The receptors were gathered from an adult with an advanced solid tumor such as melanoma, head and neck, liver or kidney cancer. Each CDR3 is given with its conserved first and last residue. D genes are given only for firm matches. Clone size is given for some rows only: seen once, a few or many times, or a class if the clone is expanded.

j_gene: TRBJ1-2; d_gene: .; abundance: .; v_gene: TRBV29-1; CDR3nt: TGCAGCGGACAACAAGCTAACTATGGCTACACCTTC; CDR3aa: CSGQQANYGYTF
j_gene: TRBJ2-1; d_gene: .; abundance: .; v_gene: TRBV23-1; CDR3nt: TGCGCCAGCAGTCAATCTCTGCACAATGAGCAGTTCTTC; CDR3aa: CASSQSLHNEQFF
j_gene: TRBJ1-2; d_gene: TRBD1; abundance: few; v_gene: TRBV7-9; CDR3nt: TGTGCCAGCAGCTCGACAGGGCTCGACTATGGCTACACCTTC; CDR3aa: CASSSTGLDYGYTF
j_gene: TRBJ2-2; d_gene: .; abundance: .; v_gene: TRBV27; CDR3nt: TGTGCCAGCAGTTTAGGGCAGAACACCGGGGAGCTGTTTTTT; CDR3aa: CASSLGQNTGELFF
j_gene: TRBJ1-2; d_gene: TRBD1; abundance: once; v_gene: TRBV18; CDR3nt: TGTGCCAGCTCATCCCGGGACAGGCTCTATGGCTACACCTTC; CDR3aa: CASSSRDRLYGYTF
j_gene: TRBJ2-4; d_gene: .; abundance: .; v_gene: TRBV10-2; CDR3nt: TGCGCCAGCAGTGTTCCAATAGCCAAAAACATTCAGTACTTC; CDR3aa: CASSVPIAKNIQYF
j_gene: TRBJ2-5; d_gene: .; abundance: .; v_gene: TRBV5-4; CDR3nt: TGTGCCAGCAGCTTGGGTACAGGGCAAGAGACCCAGTACTTC; CDR3aa: CASSLGTGQETQYF
j_gene: TRBJ2-1; d_gene: TRBD1; abundance: .; v_gene: TRBV7-6; CDR3nt: TGTGCCAGCAGCCGCAACGGACAGGGCTACAATGAGCAGTTCTTC; CDR3aa: CASSRNGQGYNEQFF
j_gene: TRBJ2-6; d_gene: .; abundance: .; v_gene: TRBV4-1; CDR3nt: TGCGCCAGCAGCCATCGTCCTGGGGCCAACGTCCTGACTTTC; CDR3aa: CASSHRPGANVLTF
j_gene: TRBJ2-3; d_gene: .; abundance: .; v_gene: TRBV6-4; CDR3nt: TGTGCCAGCAGTGACTCGTACGCAGGTGGCTCGCAGTATTTT; CDR3aa: CASSDSYAGGSQYF
j_gene: TRBJ2-1; d_gene: TRBD2; abundance: .; v_gene: TRBV5-1; CDR3nt: TGCGCCAGCAGCTTGCGGCGGGGGAGCTCCTACAATGAGCAGTTCTTC; CDR3aa: CASSLRRGSSYNEQFF
j_gene: TRBJ2-1; d_gene: .; abundance: .; v_gene: TRBV9; CDR3nt: TGTGCCAGCAGCTCCGGGAGTGGCAATGAGCAGTTCTTC; CDR3aa: CASSSGSGNEQFF
j_gene: TRBJ2-7; d_gene: TRBD2; abundance: .; v_gene: TRBV27; CDR3nt: TGTGCCAGCAGTCCCCCCCCCGGGACTAGCGGGTACGAGCAGTACTTC; CDR3aa: CASSPPPGTSGYEQYF
j_gene: TRBJ2-7; d_gene: .; abundance: .; v_gene: TRBV6-5; CDR3nt: TGTGCCAGCAGTTACTGGGAAGGCGGCTACGAGCAGTACTTC; CDR3aa: CASSYWEGGYEQYF
j_gene: TRBJ1-3; d_gene: .; abundance: .; v_gene: TRBV4-2; CDR3nt: TGTGCCAGCAGCCAAGGGGGGTCCTCTGGAAACACCATATATTTT; CDR3aa: CASSQGGSSGNTIYF
j_gene: TRBJ1-2; d_gene: .; abundance: .; v_gene: TRBV4-1; CDR3nt: TGCGCCAGCAGCCCGGACAGAACCTACTATGGCTACACCTTC; CDR3aa: CASSPDRTYYGYTF
j_gene: TRBJ2-1; d_gene: .; abundance: .; v_gene: TRBV7-3; CDR3nt: TGTGCCAGCAGCTTATCGGGGGAGCCCCATGAGCAGTTCTTC; CDR3aa: CASSLSGEPHEQFF
j_gene: TRBJ1-1; d_gene: .; abundance: .; v_gene: TRBV4-1; CDR3nt: TGCGCCAGCAGCCCTCAAATGTTGAACACTGAAGCTTTCTTT; CDR3aa: CASSPQMLNTEAFF
j_gene: TRBJ2-5; d_gene: TRBD1; abundance: once; v_gene: TRBV14; CDR3nt: TGTGCCAGCAGCCCGACAGGGGCCTTCCAAGAGACCCAGTACTTC; CDR3aa: CASSPTGAFQETQYF
j_gene: TRBJ1-1; d_gene: TRBD1; abundance: .; v_gene: TRBV27; CDR3nt: TGTGCCAGCAGTTTGGGACAGCCCTTGAGCACTGAAGCTTTCTTT; CDR3aa: CASSLGQPLSTEAFF
j_gene: TRBJ1-5; d_gene: .; abundance: once; v_gene: TRBV5-4; CDR3nt: TGTGCCAGCAGCTTGGGTCAGGGACCCCAGCATTTT; CDR3aa: CASSLGQGPQHF
j_gene: TRBJ2-7; d_gene: TRBD2; abundance: .; v_gene: TRBV5-4; CDR3nt: TGTGCCAGCAGCGGCGGGACTAGCGGGGTCTACGAGCAGTACTTC; CDR3aa: CASSGGTSGVYEQYF
j_gene: TRBJ1-2; d_gene: .; abundance: .; v_gene: TRBV19; CDR3nt: TGTGCCAGTGCGCTACGGCACCTCTATGGCTACACCTTC; CDR3aa: CASALRHLYGYTF
j_gene: TRBJ2-7; d_gene: TRBD1; abundance: .; v_gene: TRBV5-4; CDR3nt: TGTGCCAGCAGCTCTCTCGAGGGACAGCCATACGAGCAGTACTTC; CDR3aa: CASSSLEGQPYEQYF
j_gene: TRBJ2-7; d_gene: .; abundance: .; v_gene: TRBV18; CDR3nt: TGTGCCAGCTCACCCGGGACGGTGCCCTACGAGCAGTACTTC; CDR3aa: CASSPGTVPYEQYF
j_gene: TRBJ2-1; d_gene: .; abundance: .; v_gene: TRBV6-5; CDR3nt: TGTGCCAGCAGTGCCTACCTAGAGTACAATGAGCAGTTCTTC; CDR3aa: CASSAYLEYNEQFF
j_gene: TRBJ1-5; d_gene: TRBD1; abundance: .; v_gene: TRBV7-9; CDR3nt: TGTGCCAGCAGCTTAGCCCGGTGGGGGCAGGGGGCTCAGCCCCAGCATTTT; CDR3aa: CASSLARWGQGAQPQHF
j_gene: TRBJ2-1; d_gene: TRBD1; abundance: .; v_gene: TRBV9; CDR3nt: TGTGCCAGCAGCGTATCTCCGACAGGGGGGACGGTAGATGAGCAGTTCTTC; CDR3aa: CASSVSPTGGTVDEQFF
j_gene: TRBJ2-7; d_gene: .; abundance: few; v_gene: TRBV4-1; CDR3nt: TGCGCCAGCAGCCAAGAATCCCCAGGTTACGAGCAGTACTTC; CDR3aa: CASSQESPGYEQYF
j_gene: TRBJ2-7; d_gene: TRBD1; abundance: once; v_gene: TRBV7-2; CDR3nt: TGTGCCAGCAGCCTCCCCGGGACAGCTTCCTACGAGCAGTACTTC; CDR3aa: CASSLPGTASYEQYF
j_gene: TRBJ2-7; d_gene: .; abundance: .; v_gene: TRBV6-1; CDR3nt: TGTGCCAGCAGAAAGGGTTCGGGATCTCCCTACGAGCAGTACTTC; CDR3aa: CASRKGSGSPYEQYF
j_gene: TRBJ1-6; d_gene: .; abundance: .; v_gene: TRBV5-4; CDR3nt: TGTGCCAGCAGCTTAGACAGCTATAATTCACCCCTCCACTTT; CDR3aa: CASSLDSYNSPLHF
j_gene: TRBJ2-1; d_gene: TRBD2; abundance: .; v_gene: TRBV4-1; CDR3nt: TGCGCCAGCAGCCAGACTAGCGGGTTTTCCTACAATGAGCAGTTCTTC; CDR3aa: CASSQTSGFSYNEQFF
j_gene: TRBJ2-5; d_gene: TRBD1; abundance: .; v_gene: TRBV11-2; CDR3nt: TGTGCCAGCAGCTTAGGACAGGGGGTGGGAGAGACCCAGTACTTC; CDR3aa: CASSLGQGVGETQYF
j_gene: TRBJ1-2; d_gene: .; abundance: .; v_gene: TRBV10-1; CDR3nt: TGCGCCAGCAGCCCTCTCAGGGAGCGCGGCTACACCTTC; CDR3aa: CASSPLRERGYTF
j_gene: TRBJ2-1; d_gene: .; abundance: .; v_gene: TRBV7-2; CDR3nt: TGTGCCAGCAGCTTAGCGAATAGGCCGAAGCAGTTCTTC; CDR3aa: CASSLANRPKQFF
j_gene: TRBJ2-7; d_gene: .; abundance: .; v_gene: TRBV4-1; CDR3nt: TGCGCCAGCAGCCAAGATCTGCGGACACCGAGCTCCTACGAGCAGTACTTC; CDR3aa: CASSQDLRTPSSYEQYF
j_gene: TRBJ2-7; d_gene: .; abundance: .; v_gene: TRBV27; CDR3nt: TGTGCCACCTGGGACGGTACCTACGAGCAGTACTTC; CDR3aa: CATWDGTYEQYF
j_gene: TRBJ1-1; d_gene: .; abundance: medium-sized; v_gene: TRBV7-2; CDR3nt: TGTGCCAGCAGCTTAGGATCGACTGAAGCTTTCTTT; CDR3aa: CASSLGSTEAFF
j_gene: TRBJ2-7; d_gene: .; abundance: .; v_gene: TRBV14; CDR3nt: TGTGCCAGCAGCCAAGATCGTGGACCACCTGCGAACGAGCAGTACTTC; CDR3aa: CASSQDRGPPANEQYF
j_gene: TRBJ2-7; d_gene: TRBD1; abundance: .; v_gene: TRBV7-9; CDR3nt: TGTGCCAGCAGCTCCCCGGGACAGGGAATTAGATTTTCCTACGAGCAGTACTTC; CDR3aa: CASSSPGQGIRFSYEQYF
j_gene: TRBJ2-1; d_gene: .; abundance: .; v_gene: TRBV5-1; CDR3nt: TGCGCCAGCAGCTTGGGTGGCAATGAGCAGTTCTTC; CDR3aa: CASSLGGNEQFF
j_gene: TRBJ2-7; d_gene: .; abundance: .; v_gene: TRBV9; CDR3nt: TGTGCCAGCAGCGTAGATACAGACTACGAGCAGTACTTC; CDR3aa: CASSVDTDYEQYF
j_gene: TRBJ2-2; d_gene: TRBD1; abundance: .; v_gene: TRBV6-5; CDR3nt: TGTGCCAGCGGGACAGGCACCGGGGAGCTGTTTTTT; CDR3aa: CASGTGTGELFF
j_gene: TRBJ2-7; d_gene: TRBD1; abundance: once; v_gene: TRBV5-1; CDR3nt: TGCGCCAGCAGCTGGGGGACAGGGTACGAGCAGTACTTC; CDR3aa: CASSWGTGYEQYF
j_gene: TRBJ2-7; d_gene: TRBD2; abundance: .; v_gene: TRBV11-1; CDR3nt: TGTGCCAGCAGCTTATTTTCTAGCGGGGGTCTTAGCTCCTACGAGCAGTACTTC; CDR3aa: CASSLFSSGGLSSYEQYF
j_gene: TRBJ2-1; d_gene: TRBD2; abundance: .; v_gene: TRBV2; CDR3nt: TGTGCCAGCAAAGCTAGCGGGAGCTCCGATGAGCAGTTCTTC; CDR3aa: CASKASGSSDEQFF
j_gene: TRBJ1-2; d_gene: TRBD1; abundance: .; v_gene: TRBV13; CDR3nt: TGTGCCAGCAGCTTACAACAGGGGGCAGGGGGCTACACCTTC; CDR3aa: CASSLQQGAGGYTF
j_gene: TRBJ1-2; d_gene: TRBD1; abundance: .; v_gene: TRBV29-1; CDR3nt: TGCAGCGTTGAAGGGGGGACAGGGGGACCCTATGGCTACACCTTC; CDR3aa: CSVEGGTGGPYGYTF
j_gene: TRBJ2-7; d_gene: .; abundance: .; v_gene: TRBV7-2; CDR3nt: TGTGCCAGCAGCCTAGCGTCATCCTACGAGCAGTACTTC; CDR3aa: CASSLASSYEQYF
j_gene: TRBJ2-5; d_gene: .; abundance: .; v_gene: TRBV5-6; CDR3nt: TGTGCCAGCAGCCCGATTGGGGGGGCTATCCAGACCCAGTACTTC; CDR3aa: CASSPIGGAIQTQYF
j_gene: TRBJ2-5; d_gene: .; abundance: .; v_gene: TRBV7-9; CDR3nt: TGTGCCAGCAGCCCGGGGACGGTTACGCAAGAGACCCAGTACTTC; CDR3aa: CASSPGTVTQETQYF
j_gene: TRBJ2-7; d_gene: .; abundance: .; v_gene: TRBV5-1; CDR3nt: TGCGCCAGCAGCGGGGGCGAGAGAGGGAGCGGAGGGGAGCAGTACTTC; CDR3aa: CASSGGERGSGGEQYF
j_gene: TRBJ2-7; d_gene: .; abundance: .; v_gene: TRBV14; CDR3nt: TGTGCCAGCAGCCAAGGATGGCGGGACGGGACCTACGAGCAGTACTTC; CDR3aa: CASSQGWRDGTYEQYF
j_gene: TRBJ2-7; d_gene: .; abundance: once; v_gene: TRBV6-6; CDR3nt: TGTGCCAGCAGTCCGACTAGCTACGAGCAGTACTTC; CDR3aa: CASSPTSYEQYF
j_gene: TRBJ1-1; d_gene: TRBD1; abundance: .; v_gene: TRBV6-1; CDR3nt: TGTGCCAGCAGTGTCAGGAGACAGGGGGCTGATAGTGAAGCTTTCTTT; CDR3aa: CASSVRRQGADSEAFF
j_gene: TRBJ2-2; d_gene: .; abundance: .; v_gene: TRBV7-2; CDR3nt: TGTGCCAGCAGCCTCTATCGGGGGAGCACCGGGGAGCTGTTTTTT; CDR3aa: CASSLYRGSTGELFF